The source of this T cell receptor beta chain is a study of STAT3 mutations in large granular lymphocyte leukemia. Study results and caveats: At least one immunodominant TCR beta clonotype appeared in every T-cell large granular lymphocyte leukemia patient. Treatment regimens differed across patients between samplings. All newly emerging clones after therapy were STAT3 wild type. Clonal expansion was inferred from samples taken at other timepoints.

Notes on this clone: The antigen remains undetermined.

CDR1 and CDR2 (germline): SQVTM, ANQGSEA. V was clipped by 3 bases and J by 10 bases; unmatched bases: 6. The CDR3 has 11 amino acids. Each sample's TCRbeta library yielded on average around 42,000 productive templates. Sequencing was performed with immunoSEQ multiplex PCR; in TCRdb, only in-frame clones are kept and a portion is missing. The sample contains some 15,000 clones, about 93% of which appear only once. This clonotype was obtained from a woman between 45 and 65 years old with T-cell large granular lymphocyte leukemia. Some clones in this sample may be carry-over from other donors' samples. This chain joins TRBV29-1 and TRBJ2-7, with TRBD1 matching 7 bases. The specimen sequenced was peripheral blood mononuclear cells. This CDR3 is CSVESGQTQYF. CDR3 in DNA: TGCAGCGTTGAGTCGGGACAGACACAGTACTTC.